Below, one T cell receptor beta chain is given with its context. Its antigen is still unknown. The data were taken from a study of T cells in localized non-small cell lung cancer. The CDR3 runs 15 residues. Trimming removed 0 bases from V and 7 bases from J, with 13 bases in between. CDR1 and CDR2 (germline): MNHEY, SVGAGI. Study conclusions and caveats: Across samples, adjacent lung featured a median roughly 56 of the top 100 tumor clones. Overall survival was longer when the density of T cells in the blood was higher. Sequencing, confined to only one tumor region, leaves heterogeneity possible. Uninvolved neighboring lung showed the greatest T cell clonality, exceeding tumor.

Assay used: immunoSEQ multiplex PCR; TCRdb lists only in-frame clones, some missing. The repertoire has approximately 40,000 clones, 75% to 90% of them found once; the top ten carry approximately 6.9%. The clonotype was recovered from a man aged 40 to 69 with stage I lung adenocarcinoma. V usage is TRBV6-5 and J usage is TRBJ2-1, with D possibly being TRBD1 (6 bases). The specimen comprised peripheral blood, sampled before any cancer treatment. In DNA, the CDR3 is TGTGCCAGCAGTTACTCTGAGGGGGTTAGGAATGAGCAGTTCTTC. This codes for CASSYSEGVRNEQFF.